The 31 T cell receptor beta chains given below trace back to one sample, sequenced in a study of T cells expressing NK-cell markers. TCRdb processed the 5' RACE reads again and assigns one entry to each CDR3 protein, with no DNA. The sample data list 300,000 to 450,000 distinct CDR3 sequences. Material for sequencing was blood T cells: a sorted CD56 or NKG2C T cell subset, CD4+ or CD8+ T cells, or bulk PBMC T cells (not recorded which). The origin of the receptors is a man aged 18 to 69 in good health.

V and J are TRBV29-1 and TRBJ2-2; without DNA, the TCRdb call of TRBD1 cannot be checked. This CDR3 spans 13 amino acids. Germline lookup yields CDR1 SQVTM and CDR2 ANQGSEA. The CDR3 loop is CSAVGQGPGELFF.

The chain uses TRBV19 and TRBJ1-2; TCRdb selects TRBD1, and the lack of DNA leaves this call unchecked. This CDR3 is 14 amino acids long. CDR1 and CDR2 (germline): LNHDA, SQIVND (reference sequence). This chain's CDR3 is CASSIAGWNYGYTF.

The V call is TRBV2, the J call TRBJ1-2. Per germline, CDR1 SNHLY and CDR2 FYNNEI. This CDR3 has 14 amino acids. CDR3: CASRPAGSGYGYTF.

The CDR3 region is CAGRTGTVEKLFF. The chain combines TRBV2 with TRBJ1-4; TCRdb indicates TRBD1, and absent DNA this call remains unverified. Germline CDR1 SNHLY, CDR2 FYNNEI. The length of the CDR3 is 13 residues. The full variable domain, rest sourced from reference TRBV2 and TRBJ1-4, is EPEVTQTPSHQVTQMGQEVILRCVPISNHLYFYWYRQILGQKVEFLVSFYNNEISEKSEIFDDQFSVERPDGSNFTLKIRSTKLEDSAMYFCAGRTGTVEKLFFGSGTQLSVL.

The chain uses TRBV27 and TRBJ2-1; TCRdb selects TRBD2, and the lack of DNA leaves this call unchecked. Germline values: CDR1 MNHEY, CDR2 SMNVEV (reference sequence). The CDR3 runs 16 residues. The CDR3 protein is CASSFPIAGGLSEQFF.

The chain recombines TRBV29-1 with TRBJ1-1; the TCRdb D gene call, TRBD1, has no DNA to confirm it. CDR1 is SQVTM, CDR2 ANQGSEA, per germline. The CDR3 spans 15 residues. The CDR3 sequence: CSVTATGGLNTEAFF.

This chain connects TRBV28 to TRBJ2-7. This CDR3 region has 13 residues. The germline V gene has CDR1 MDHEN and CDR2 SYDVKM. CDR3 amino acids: CASSMRVSYEQYF.

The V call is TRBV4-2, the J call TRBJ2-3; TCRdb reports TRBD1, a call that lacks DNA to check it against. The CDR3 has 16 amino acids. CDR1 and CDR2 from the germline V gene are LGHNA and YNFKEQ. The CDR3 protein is CASSQGWGISTDTQYF.

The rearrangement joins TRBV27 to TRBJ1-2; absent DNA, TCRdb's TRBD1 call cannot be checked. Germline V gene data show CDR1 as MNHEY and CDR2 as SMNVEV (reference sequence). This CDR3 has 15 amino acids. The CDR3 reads CASKTQTGGSYGYTF.

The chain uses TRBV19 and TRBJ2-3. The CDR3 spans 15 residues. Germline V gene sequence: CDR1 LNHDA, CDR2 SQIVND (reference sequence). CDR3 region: CASSRAGAGADTQYF. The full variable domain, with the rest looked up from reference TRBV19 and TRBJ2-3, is DGGITQSPKYLFRKEGQNVTLSCEQNLNHDAMYWYRQDPGQGLRLIYYSQIVNDFQKGDIAEGYSVSREKKESFPLTVTSAQKNPTAFYLCASSRAGAGADTQYFGPGTRLTVL.

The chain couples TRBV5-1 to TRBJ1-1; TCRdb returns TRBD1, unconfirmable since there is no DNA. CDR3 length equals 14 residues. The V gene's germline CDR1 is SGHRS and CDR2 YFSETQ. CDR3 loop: CASSFGRRNTEAFF.

CDR3: CASSSTPGLAGGPDTQYF. This chain joins TRBV11-2 and TRBJ2-3; TCRdb indicates TRBD2, and absent DNA this call remains unverified. The CDR3 totals 18 residues. Germline CDR1 SGHAT, CDR2 FQNNGV.

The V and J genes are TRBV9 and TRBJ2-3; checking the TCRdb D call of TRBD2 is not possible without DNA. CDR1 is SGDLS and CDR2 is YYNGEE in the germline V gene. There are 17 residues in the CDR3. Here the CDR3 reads CASSERSGGAVADTQYF.

The CDR3 loop reads CAISGDSFSYGYTF. The chain combines TRBV10-3 with TRBJ1-2; absent DNA, TCRdb's TRBD1 call cannot be checked. This CDR3 region has 14 residues. Germline CDR1 and CDR2: ENHRY and SYGVKD.

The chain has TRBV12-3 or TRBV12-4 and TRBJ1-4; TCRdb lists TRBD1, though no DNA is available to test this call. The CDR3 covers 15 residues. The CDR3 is CASSNRGPTAEKLFF.

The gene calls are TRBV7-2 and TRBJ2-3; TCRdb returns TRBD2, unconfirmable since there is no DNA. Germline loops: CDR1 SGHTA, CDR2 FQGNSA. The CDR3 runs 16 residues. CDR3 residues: CASSLTSGGAADTQYF.

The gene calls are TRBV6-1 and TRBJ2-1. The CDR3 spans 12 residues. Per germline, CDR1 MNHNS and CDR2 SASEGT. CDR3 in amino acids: CASSVTDNEQFF.

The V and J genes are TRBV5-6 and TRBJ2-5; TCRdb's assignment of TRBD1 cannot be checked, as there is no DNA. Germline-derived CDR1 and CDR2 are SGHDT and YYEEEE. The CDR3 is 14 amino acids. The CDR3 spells CASSLILGAETQYF.

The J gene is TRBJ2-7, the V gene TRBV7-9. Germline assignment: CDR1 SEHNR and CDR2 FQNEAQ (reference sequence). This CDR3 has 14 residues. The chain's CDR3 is CASSLYRFSYEQYF.

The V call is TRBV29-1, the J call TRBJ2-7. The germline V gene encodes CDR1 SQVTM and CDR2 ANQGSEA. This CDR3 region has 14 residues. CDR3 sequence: CSAISTLSGYEQYF.

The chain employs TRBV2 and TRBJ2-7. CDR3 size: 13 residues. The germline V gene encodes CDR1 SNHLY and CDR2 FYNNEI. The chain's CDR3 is CASSGGGVNEQYF.

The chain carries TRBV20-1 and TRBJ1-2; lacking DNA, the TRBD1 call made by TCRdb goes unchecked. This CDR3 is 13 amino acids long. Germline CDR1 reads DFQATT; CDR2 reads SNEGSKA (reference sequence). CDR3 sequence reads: CSAWDRVNYGYTF.

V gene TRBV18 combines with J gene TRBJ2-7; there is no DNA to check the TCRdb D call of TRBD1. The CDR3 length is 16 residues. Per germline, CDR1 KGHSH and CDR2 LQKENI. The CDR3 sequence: CASSPDQSGVTIEQYF. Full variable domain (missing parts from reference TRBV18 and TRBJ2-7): NAGVMQNPRHLVRRRGQEARLRCSPMKGHSHVYWYRQLPEEGLKFMVYLQKENIIDESGMPKERFSAEFPKEGPSILRIQQVVRGDSAAYFCASSPDQSGVTIEQYFGPGTRLTVT.

The CDR3 protein is CASRRTGLGEQYF. V and J are TRBV2 and TRBJ2-7; TCRdb designates TRBD1, a call that cannot be tested without DNA. Germline CDR1 and CDR2: SNHLY and FYNNEI. The CDR3 has 13 residues.

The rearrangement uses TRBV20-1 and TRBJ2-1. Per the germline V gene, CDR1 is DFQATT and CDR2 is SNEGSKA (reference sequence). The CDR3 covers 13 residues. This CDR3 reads CSARKAGTYEQFF.

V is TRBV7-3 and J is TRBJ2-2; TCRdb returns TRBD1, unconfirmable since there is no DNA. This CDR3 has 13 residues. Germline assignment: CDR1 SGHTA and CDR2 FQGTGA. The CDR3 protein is CASSRRVAGELFF.

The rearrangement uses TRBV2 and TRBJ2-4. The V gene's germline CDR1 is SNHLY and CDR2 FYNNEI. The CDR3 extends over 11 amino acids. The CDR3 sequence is CASTQENIQYF.

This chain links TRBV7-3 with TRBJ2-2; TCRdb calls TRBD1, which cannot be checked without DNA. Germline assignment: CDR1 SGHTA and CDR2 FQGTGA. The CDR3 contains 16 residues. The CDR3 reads CASRETGGKGTGELFF.

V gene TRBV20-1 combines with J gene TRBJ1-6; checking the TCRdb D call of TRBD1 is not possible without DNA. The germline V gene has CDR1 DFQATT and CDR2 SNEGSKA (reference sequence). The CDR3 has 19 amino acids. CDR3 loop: CSAIAPGQGASSYNSPLHF.

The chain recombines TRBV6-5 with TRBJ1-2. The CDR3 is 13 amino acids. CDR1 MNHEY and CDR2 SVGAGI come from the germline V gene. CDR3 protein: CASSYGVSNGYTF.

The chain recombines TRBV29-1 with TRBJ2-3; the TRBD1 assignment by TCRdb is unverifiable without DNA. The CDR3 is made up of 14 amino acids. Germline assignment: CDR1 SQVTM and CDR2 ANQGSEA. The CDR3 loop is CSVRRGADTDTQYF.